What follows are 15 T cell receptor beta chains derived from one specimen sequenced in a study of vaccination and CD4 T cells after COVID-19. As to treatment: approximately nine-day PBMC culture with coronavirus spike peptide pools or control peptides (ViraFEST assay). Antigens of these TCRs are unknown. The Oncomine TCR Beta short-read assay was applied to DNA of cultured CD4+ T cells. TCRdb analysed the PCR reads with MiXCR anew, one entry per CDR3 protein. This table has under 15,000 distinct CDR3 sequences, approximately 60% appearing once. Here the sequenced sample was CD4+ T cells from blood, cultured in vitro, taken before SARS-CoV-2 vaccination. These receptors all come from a human donor who had recovered from COVID-19.

In DNA form, the CDR3 reads TGTGCCAGTGGTAATAGCAATCAGCCCCAGCATTTT. Its protein product is CASGNSNQPQHF. The gene calls are TRBV19 and TRBJ1-5, with D hard to call. The CDR3 covers 12 residues. Germline-derived CDR1 and CDR2 are LNHDA and SQIVND (reference sequence). V was clipped by 8 bases and J by 0 bases, with 5 bases between them.

In this sample, this clonotype turned up once. The chain combines TRBV6-5 with TRBJ1-1; D uncertain. The CDR3 is 16 residues long. V was pared by 2 bases and J by 1 base, with 14 bases between. Germline V gene sequence: CDR1 MNHEY, CDR2 SVGAGI. The CDR3 is CASSYGVSRANTEAFF. As DNA, the CDR3 is TGTGCCAGCAGTTACGGCGTCAGCCGGGCGAACACTGAAGCTTTCTTT.

This clonotype was seen a few times. The chain has TRBV5-6 and TRBJ1-2, with D possibly being TRBD1 (5 bases). V was clipped by 0 bases and J by 8 bases, with 17 bases between them. CDR1 is SGHDT and CDR2 is YYEEEE in the germline V gene. This CDR3 has 15 amino acids. CDR3 protein: CASSLAGAGTRGYTF. In DNA form, the CDR3 reads TGTGCCAGCAGCTTGGCTGGGGCAGGGACTAGGGGCTACACCTTC.

The V and J genes are TRBV10-1 and TRBJ2-1, with D possibly called TRBD1 or TRBD2 (5 bases each). Germline lookup yields CDR1 WNHNN and CDR2 SYGVQD (reference sequence). The germline V and J ends were trimmed by 6 bases and 6 bases, with 21 bases remaining between them. This CDR3 is 16 amino acids long. This chain's CDR3 is CASRRDASSPGNEQFF. The DNA of the CDR3 is TGCGCCAGCAGACGGGACGCCTCATCCCCGGGCAATGAGCAGTTCTTC.

This clonotype was seen a few times. The junction departs from the called germline gene at one end, perhaps through a read error. This rearrangement joins TRBV7-9 to TRBJ2-1; D is perhaps TRBD1 (6 bases). Germline-derived CDR1 and CDR2 are SEHNR and FQNEAQ (reference sequence). This CDR3 spans 14 amino acids. The CDR3 DNA follows: TGTGCCAGCAGCTCGATGAGCAACAGGGCCCGACTGGTCTTC. Amino acids: CASSSMSNRARLVF. Filled out from reference TRBV7-9 and TRBJ2-1, the complete variable domain reads DTGVSQNPRHKITKRGQNVTFRCDPISEHNRLYWYRQTLGQGPEFLTYFQNEAQLEKSRLLSDRFSAERPKGSFSTLEIQRTEQGDSAMYLCASSSMSNRARLVFGPGTRLTVL.

This clonotype has only a few counts. The chain joins TRBV28 to TRBJ1-5, with 7 nucleotides matching TRBD1. Germline trimming cut 5 bases from V and 3 bases from J; bases unmatched to any gene: 7. The CDR3 spans 15 residues. CDR1 MDHEN and CDR2 SYDVKM come from the germline V gene. The CDR3 DNA is TGTGCCAGCAGTGCAGAGACAGGGTACAATCAGCCCCAGCATTTT. This encodes CASSAETGYNQPQHF.

CDR3 sequence: CASSNSGSYTF. For the CDR3, the DNA is TGTGCCAGCAGTAACAGCGGTAGCTACACCTTC. The genes are TRBV6-1 and TRBJ1-2; D remains ambiguous. The germline CDR1 and CDR2 sequences are MNHNS and SASEGT. Trimming left V 5 bases short and J 9 bases short, with 10 bases between. The CDR3 has 11 amino acids.

There are a few counts of this clonotype. The chain uses TRBV20-1 and TRBJ2-5, with 8 bases that match TRBD2. V lost 3 bases, J lost 7 bases, and 10 bases stayed unmatched. The CDR3 runs to 14 residues. CDR1 is DFQATT, CDR2 SNEGSKA, per germline (reference sequence). In nucleotides, the CDR3 is TGCAGTGCTAGCTCGACAGGTCTAGCGGGGACCCAGTACTTC. It codes for CSASSTGLAGTQYF.

The V call is TRBV20-1, the J call TRBJ2-5, with unresolved D. Per germline, CDR1 DFQATT and CDR2 SNEGSKA (reference sequence). CDR3 length: 12 amino acids. V lost 1 base and J lost 5, with 8 bases in between. CDR3 amino acids: CSARGVVETQYF. In DNA form, the CDR3 reads TGCAGTGCTAGAGGTGTCGTGGAGACCCAGTACTTC.

This clonotype was picked up one time. J is TRBJ1-5 and V is TRBV12-3 or TRBV12-4; TRBD1 matches 8 bases. The ends lost 3 bases at V and 7 bases at J; junction bases unmatched: 8. CDR3 length: 15 residues. The CDR3 DNA sequence: TGTGCCAGCAGTTTTGGACAGGGAGGAGGGCAGCCCCAGCATTTT. It codes for CASSFGQGGGQPQHF.

This chain uses TRBV30 with TRBJ2-5, with D unclear. In germline, CDR1 is GTSNPN, CDR2 SVGIG (reference sequence). This CDR3 contains 13 residues. Between the trimmed V and J ends, which lost 6 bases and 8 bases, there was a span of 19 bases. The CDR3 loop reads CACTETQRGTQYF. The CDR3 DNA follows: TGTGCCTGTACCGAGACGCAGAGAGGAACCCAGTACTTC.

The rearrangement uses TRBV12-3 or TRBV12-4 and TRBJ2-7; D is perhaps TRBD2 (6 bases). The CDR3 loop spans 12 amino acids. Trimming left V 5 bases short and J 2 bases short, with 7 bases between. The CDR3 DNA is TGTGCCAGCAGTGCGGGACCCTACGAGCAGTACTTC. Its translation: CASSAGPYEQYF.

This chain connects TRBV15 to TRBJ2-5; a possible D gene is TRBD2 (7 bases). The length of the CDR3 is 16 residues. Germline values: CDR1 LNHNV, CDR2 YYDKDF (reference sequence). V shed 0 bases and J shed 5 bases, with 16 bases lying between them. The CDR3 reads CATSRDQGRGGETQYF. The CDR3 DNA follows: TGTGCCACCAGCAGAGATCAGGGCAGGGGAGGGGAGACCCAGTACTTC. The full variable domain, with the rest looked up from reference TRBV15 and TRBJ2-5, is DAMVIQNPRYQVTQFGKPVTLSCSQTLNHNVMYWYQQKSSQAPKLLFHYYDKDFNNEADTPDNFQSRRPNTSFCFLDIRSPGLGDTAMYLCATSRDQGRGGETQYFGPGTRLLVL.

The chain joins TRBV24-1 to TRBJ2-6; D is ambiguous. Germline V gene sequence: CDR1 KGHDR, CDR2 SFDVKD. There are 17 residues in the CDR3. Trimming cost V 2 bases and J 0 bases, with 10 bases left between them. CDR3 nucleotides: TGTGCCACCAGTGATTCTGGGTCCACCTCTGGGGCCAACGTCCTGACTTTC. Its translation is CATSDSGSTSGANVLTF.

In its sample, this clonotype was seen a few times. V gene TRBV20-1 combines with J gene TRBJ1-3, with a tentative D call TRBD1 (5 bases). CDR3 length: 14 amino acids. CDR1 DFQATT and CDR2 SNEGSKA come from the germline V gene (reference sequence). V gave up 4 bases and J gave up 4 bases, with 14 bases separating them. CDR3 in amino acids: CSATPAGGGNTIYF. CDR3 nucleotide sequence: TGCAGTGCTACCCCAGCCGGGGGGGGAAACACCATATATTTT.